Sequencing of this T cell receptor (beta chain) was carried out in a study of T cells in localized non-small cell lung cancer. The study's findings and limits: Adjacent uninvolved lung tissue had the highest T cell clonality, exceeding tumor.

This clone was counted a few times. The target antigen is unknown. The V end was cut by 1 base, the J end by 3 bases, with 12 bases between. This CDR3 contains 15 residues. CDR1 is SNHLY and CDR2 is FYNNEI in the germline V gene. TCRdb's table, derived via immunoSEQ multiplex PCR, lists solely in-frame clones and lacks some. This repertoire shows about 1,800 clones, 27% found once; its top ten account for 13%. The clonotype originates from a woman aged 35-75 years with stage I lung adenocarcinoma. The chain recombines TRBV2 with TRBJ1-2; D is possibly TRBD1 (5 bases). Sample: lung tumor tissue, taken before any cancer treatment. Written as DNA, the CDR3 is TGTGCCAGCAGTGAAGGGGGCGGAGGATACTATGGCTACACCTTC. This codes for CASSEGGGGYYGYTF.